This passage covers 12 T cell receptor beta chains from one sample sequenced in a study of cytotoxic CD8 clonotypes in ibrutinib-treated CLL. Assay used: immunoSEQ multiplex PCR; TCRdb lists only in-frame clones, some missing. This repertoire shows 20,000 to 30,000 clones, just under 70% found once; its top ten account for around 28%. The specimen was PBMCs, collected after 24 months of ibrutinib treatment. The receptors were gathered from a human donor with chronic lymphocytic leukemia.

The chain uses TRBV18 and TRBJ2-5, with 8 bases that match TRBD1. This CDR3 is 15 amino acids long. The germline V gene has CDR1 KGHSH and CDR2 LQKENI. V shed 4 bases, J shed 2 bases, and the junction held 6 bases outside the gene matches. This CDR3 is CASSLTGGEQETQYF. Here the CDR3 DNA reads TGTGCCAGCTCACTCACAGGGGGTGAGCAAGAGACCCAGTACTTC. The entire variable domain, with the rest obtained from reference TRBV18 and TRBJ2-5, is as follows: NAGVMQNPRHLVRRRGQEARLRCSPMKGHSHVYWYRQLPEEGLKFMVYLQKENIIDESGMPKERFSAEFPKEGPSILRIQQVVRGDSAAYFCASSLTGGEQETQYFGPGTRLLVL.

The genes are TRBV19 and TRBJ1-3; D is unclear. V was shortened by 8 bases and J by 0 bases, with 14 bases between the two germline ends. Germline CDR1 reads LNHDA; CDR2 reads SQIVND (reference sequence). CDR3 size: 15 residues. Written as DNA, the CDR3 is TGTGCCAGTGGATCGAGACTGGTCTCTGGAAACACCATATATTTT. It encodes CASGSRLVSGNTIYF.

V usage is TRBV7-2 and J usage is TRBJ1-4, with 7 nucleotides matching TRBD1. V shed 2 bases and J 7 bases; nucleotides not matched to a gene: 10. In germline, CDR1 is SGHTA, CDR2 FQGNSA. The CDR3 length is 16 residues. Here the CDR3 reads CASSLRGTAGREKLFF. CDR3 coding DNA: TGTGCCAGCAGCTTACGGGGGACAGCGGGACGTGAAAAACTGTTTTTT.

This chain joins TRBV7-9 and TRBJ2-1; TRBD2 matches at 11 bases. V trimming: 1 base; J trimming: 4 bases; junction bases outside the gene matches: 6. The CDR3 sequence is 17 residues long. From germline, CDR1 is SEHNR and CDR2 FQNEAQ (reference sequence). CDR3 in amino acids: CASSLVIRTSGYNEQFF. The DNA of the CDR3 is TGTGCCAGCAGCTTAGTTATCAGGACTAGCGGGTACAATGAGCAGTTCTTC.

The rearrangement links TRBV5-1 to TRBJ2-5, with 9 bases identical to TRBD1. Per germline, CDR1 SGHRS and CDR2 YFSETQ. CDR3 length: 15 amino acids. Trimming at V came to 4 bases and at J to 5 bases, leaving 9 bases not matched to a gene. The CDR3 is CASSTDLDRGETQYF. The DNA of the CDR3 is TGCGCCAGCAGCACCGATTTGGACAGGGGCGAGACCCAGTACTTC.

This clone has only one observation. This chain links TRBV7-9 with TRBJ1-2; 8 bases align to TRBD1. This CDR3 region has 14 residues. The V and J ends lost 3 bases and 8 bases, in that order; junction bases with no gene match: 8. Germline V gene lookup returns CDR1 SEHNR and CDR2 FQNEAQ (reference sequence). This chain's CDR3 is CASSFAGRGRGYTF. The CDR3 DNA follows: TGTGCCAGCAGCTTTGCGGGCAGGGGGCGAGGCTACACCTTC. Complete variable domain (other parts from reference TRBV7-9 and TRBJ1-2): DTGVSQNPRHKITKRGQNVTFRCDPISEHNRLYWYRQTLGQGPEFLTYFQNEAQLEKSRLLSDRFSAERPKGSFSTLEIQRTEQGDSAMYLCASSFAGRGRGYTFGSGTRLTVV.

The chain joins TRBV5-1 to TRBJ2-3, with D possibly being TRBD1 (7 bases). CDR1 SGHRS and CDR2 YFSETQ come from the germline V gene. The CDR3 totals 14 residues. Trimming took off 4 bases at V and 6 bases at J, with 15 bases between the two ends. The CDR3 bases are TGCGCCAGCAGCCTGACAGGGAGCGGGGATACGCAGTATTTT. This gives the protein CASSLTGSGDTQYF.

J is TRBJ2-7 and V is TRBV5-5, with TRBD1 identical over 9 bases. The CDR3 sequence is 16 residues long. Per germline, CDR1 SGHKS and CDR2 YYEKEE (reference sequence). With V trimmed by 4 bases and J by 1 base, 9 bases remained unmatched. The CDR3 DNA reads TGTGCCAGCAGCACGGACCTACAGGGGGCGTCCTACGAGCAGTACTTC. Its protein product is CASSTDLQGASYEQYF.

The J gene is TRBJ1-4, the V gene TRBV28; 7 nucleotides line up with TRBD1. The CDR3 runs to 19 residues. CDR1 is MDHEN and CDR2 is SYDVKM in the germline V gene. V lost 5 bases to trimming and J lost 4 bases; unmatched junction nucleotides: 19. The CDR3 DNA is TGTGCCAGCAGTCCCATCCAGGGGGGTGGTTGGTTAGTTAATGAAAAACTGTTTTTT. As protein: CASSPIQGGGWLVNEKLFF.

This chain joins TRBV7-8 and TRBJ2-3, with TRBD2 matching 13 bases. The ends lost 3 bases at V and 9 bases at J; junction bases unmatched: 3. The germline V gene has CDR1 SGHVS and CDR2 FQNEAQ. This CDR3 has 14 amino acids. The CDR3 protein is CASSLGTSGVTQYF. CDR3 sequence (DNA): TGTGCCAGCAGCTTGGGGACTAGCGGGGTAACGCAGTATTTT.

The chain uses TRBV11-2 and TRBJ2-7, with 7 nucleotides matching TRBD2. Germline loops: CDR1 SGHAT, CDR2 FQNNGV. The J segment lost 6 bases and the V segment lost 7 bases, leaving 21 bases of the junction unmatched. This CDR3 is built from 17 residues. The CDR3 DNA sequence: TGTGCCAGCACTCTACCGAGGGAGGGACCACAGAGCGGCGAGCAGTACTTC. This encodes CASTLPREGPQSGEQYF.

The chain recombines TRBV12-5 with TRBJ1-5, with 8 bases matching TRBD1. After removal of 5 bases from V and 7 bases from J, the junction contained 7 bases not matched to a gene. This CDR3 contains 14 residues. CDR1 is LGHNT, CDR2 FRNRAP, per germline. CDR3 nucleotides: TGTGCTAGTGGTCTAGGACAGGGTGGACAGCCCCAGCATTTT. It codes for CASGLGQGGQPQHF.